This T cell receptor (beta chain) was captured in a study of persistence of HIV-infected CD4 T cells. The trim removed 2 bases at V and 10 bases at J, leaving 7 bases unmatched. The CDR3 has 13 amino acids. Germline V gene sequence: CDR1 MNHNY, CDR2 SVGAGI (reference sequence). Overlapping HIV-1 Gag 15-mer peptides at approximately 0.91 ug per peptide per mL were used. CD40L/CD69 double-negative CD45RO-high memory CD4+ T cells were collected. The libraries were made with immunoSEQ version 4 in survey mode. Generated by immunoSEQ multiplex PCR, the TCRdb table keeps only in-frame clones and is missing some. The sample carries about 36,000 clones, approximately 81% recorded once. General study results and limits: Antigen-responding cells were enriched for degenerate expanded CDR3beta sequences. Proviral oligoclonality tracked with TCR oligoclonality within the same sorted cells.

This clone was seen a few times. The antigen is not known. The sample consisted of cultured CD4+ T cells from PBMCs, taken from a patient who received antiretroviral therapy. This chain links TRBV6-6 with TRBJ1-1; 7 bases fit TRBD1. The TCR comes from an adult with HIV. The donor label of this sample is uncertain. The CDR3 is CASSYGDRVVAFF. In nucleotides, the CDR3 is TGTGCCAGCAGTTACGGAGACAGGGTTGTAGCTTTCTTT.